This T cell receptor beta chain appears in the sequencing data of a study of cytomegalovirus exposure and HLA in healthy donors. Germline V gene sequence: CDR1 SGHAT, CDR2 FQDESV (reference sequence). CDR3 length: 14 amino acids. V was clipped by 5 bases and J by 2 bases, with 12 bases between them. The PCR was carried out with 60 Vbeta primers and 13 Jbeta primers. Only in-frame clones appear in the TCRdb table, and some are missing; sequencing was by immunoSEQ multiplex PCR. The sample shows around 150,000 clones, 80% of them seen only once. The chain is built from TRBV11-1 and TRBJ1-1; D remains unclear. The sample comprised PBMCs. The sequence derives from a man aged 30 to 39 in good health and CMV-seronegative. This CDR3 is CASSPAQANTEAFF. As DNA, the CDR3 is TGTGCCAGCAGCCCCGCGCAGGCAAACACTGAAGCTTTCTTT.